This T cell receptor beta chain was profiled in a study of cytomegalovirus exposure and HLA in healthy donors. Both 60 Vbeta primers and 13 Jbeta primers went into the PCR. Profiling relied on immunoSEQ multiplex PCR, and the TCRdb table lists in-frame clones only, not all of them. The sample carries some 130,000 clones, just under 90% recorded once. Germline CDR1 SNHLY, CDR2 FYNNEI. V was cut by 8 bases and J by 2 bases, with 16 bases left in between. The CDR3 length is 14 residues. The source of this sequence is a woman aged 25 to 45 in good health and CMV-seronegative. The sample taken for sequencing was PBMCs. The chain has TRBV2 and TRBJ2-7; a weak D match, TRBD1 (6 bases). CDR3 DNA: TGTGCCAGCCGCCCTCAGGGGAGCCCCTACGAGCAGTACTTC. This encodes CASRPQGSPYEQYF.